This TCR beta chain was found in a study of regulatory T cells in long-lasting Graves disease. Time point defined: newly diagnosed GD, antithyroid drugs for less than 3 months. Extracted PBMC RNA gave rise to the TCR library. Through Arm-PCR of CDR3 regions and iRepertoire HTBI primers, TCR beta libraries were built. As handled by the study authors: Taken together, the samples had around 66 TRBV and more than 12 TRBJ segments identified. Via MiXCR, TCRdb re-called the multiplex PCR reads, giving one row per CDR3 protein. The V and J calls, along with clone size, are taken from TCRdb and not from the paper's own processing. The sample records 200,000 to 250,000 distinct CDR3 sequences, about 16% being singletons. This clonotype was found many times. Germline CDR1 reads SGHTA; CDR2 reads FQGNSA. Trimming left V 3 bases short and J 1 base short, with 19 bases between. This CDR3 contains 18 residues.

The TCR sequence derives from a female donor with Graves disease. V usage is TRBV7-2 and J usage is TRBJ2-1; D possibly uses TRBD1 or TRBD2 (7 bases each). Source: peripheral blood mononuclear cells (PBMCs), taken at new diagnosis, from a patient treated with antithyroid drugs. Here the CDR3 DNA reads TGTGCCAGCAGCTTGAGGGGTAGGGGGCGGGGGTCCTACAATGAGCAGTTCTTC. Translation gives CASSLRGRGRGSYNEQFF.